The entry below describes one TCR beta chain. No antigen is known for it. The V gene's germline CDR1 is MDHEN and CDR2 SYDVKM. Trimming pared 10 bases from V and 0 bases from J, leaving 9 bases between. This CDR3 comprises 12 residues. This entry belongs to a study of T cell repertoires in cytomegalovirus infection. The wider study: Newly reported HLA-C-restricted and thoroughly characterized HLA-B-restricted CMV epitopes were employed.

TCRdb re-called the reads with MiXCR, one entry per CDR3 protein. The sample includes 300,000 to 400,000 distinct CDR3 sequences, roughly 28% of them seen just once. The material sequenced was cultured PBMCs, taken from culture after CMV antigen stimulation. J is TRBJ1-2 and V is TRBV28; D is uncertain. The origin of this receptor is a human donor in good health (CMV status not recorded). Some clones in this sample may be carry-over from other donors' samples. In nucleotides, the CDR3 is TGTGCCACCCTAACAGCTAACTATGGCTACACCTTC. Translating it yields CATLTANYGYTF.